The source of this T cell receptor beta chain is a study of cytomegalovirus exposure and HLA in healthy donors. The PCR was carried out with 60 Vbeta primers and 13 Jbeta primers. The protocol was immunoSEQ multiplex PCR, while the TCRdb copy is restricted to in-frame clones and leaves out a portion. This sample's clone table lists about 200,000 clones. Specimen: PBMCs. The clonotype originates from a girl aged 2 to 9 in good health and CMV-seropositive.

Written as DNA, the CDR3 is TGTGCCAGCAGCGTAGAAGGCGGGAGCGGGTACGAGCAGTACTTC. It encodes CASSVEGGSGYEQYF. The chain links TRBV9 to TRBJ2-7; 7 positions match TRBD2. The ends lost 0 bases at V and 4 bases at J; junction bases unmatched: 7. The germline CDR1 and CDR2 sequences are SGDLS and YYNGEE. The CDR3 is 15 residues long.